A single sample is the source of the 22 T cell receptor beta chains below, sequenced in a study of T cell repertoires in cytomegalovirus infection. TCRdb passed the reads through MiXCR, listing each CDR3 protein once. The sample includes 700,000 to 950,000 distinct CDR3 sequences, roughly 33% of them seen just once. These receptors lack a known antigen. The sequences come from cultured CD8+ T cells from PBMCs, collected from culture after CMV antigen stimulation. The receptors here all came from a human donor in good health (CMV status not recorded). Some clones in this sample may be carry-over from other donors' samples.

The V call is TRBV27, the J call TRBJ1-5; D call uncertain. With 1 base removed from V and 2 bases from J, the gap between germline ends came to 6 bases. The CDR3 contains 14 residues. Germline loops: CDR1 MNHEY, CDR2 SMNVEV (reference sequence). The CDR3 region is CASSLYTGNQPQHF. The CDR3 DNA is TGTGCCAGCAGTTTATATACAGGCAATCAGCCCCAGCATTTT.

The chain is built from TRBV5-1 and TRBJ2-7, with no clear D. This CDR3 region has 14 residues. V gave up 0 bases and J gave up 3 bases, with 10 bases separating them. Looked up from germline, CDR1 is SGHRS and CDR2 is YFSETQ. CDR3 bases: TGCGCCAGCAGCTTGGACCTTCGGAACTACGAGCAGTACGTC. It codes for CASSLDLRNYEQYV.

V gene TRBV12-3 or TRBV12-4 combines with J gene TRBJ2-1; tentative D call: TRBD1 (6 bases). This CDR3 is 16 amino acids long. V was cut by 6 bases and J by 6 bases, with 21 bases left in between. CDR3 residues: CASRFLPQGMGNEQFF. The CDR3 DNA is TGTGCCAGCAGGTTCCTCCCACAGGGAATGGGCAATGAGCAGTTCTTC.

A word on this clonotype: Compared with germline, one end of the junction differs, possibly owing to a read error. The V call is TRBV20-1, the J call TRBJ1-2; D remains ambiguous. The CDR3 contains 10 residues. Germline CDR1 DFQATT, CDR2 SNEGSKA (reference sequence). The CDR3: CNARDSAFLF. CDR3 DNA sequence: TGCAATGCTAGAGATTCGGCCTTTCTCTTC.

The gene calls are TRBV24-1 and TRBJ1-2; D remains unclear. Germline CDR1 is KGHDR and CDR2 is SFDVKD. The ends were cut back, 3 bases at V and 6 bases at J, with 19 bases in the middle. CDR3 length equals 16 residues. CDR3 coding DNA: TGTGCCACCAGTGATAGATGGGCAGGCGTGCAAGATGGCTACACCTTC. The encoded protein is CATSDRWAGVQDGYTF.

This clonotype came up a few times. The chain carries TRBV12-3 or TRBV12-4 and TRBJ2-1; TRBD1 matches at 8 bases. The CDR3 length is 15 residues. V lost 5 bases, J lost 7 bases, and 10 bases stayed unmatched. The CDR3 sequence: CASSVDRGFGNEQFF. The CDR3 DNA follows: TGTGCCAGCAGTGTCGACAGGGGCTTCGGGAATGAGCAGTTCTTC.

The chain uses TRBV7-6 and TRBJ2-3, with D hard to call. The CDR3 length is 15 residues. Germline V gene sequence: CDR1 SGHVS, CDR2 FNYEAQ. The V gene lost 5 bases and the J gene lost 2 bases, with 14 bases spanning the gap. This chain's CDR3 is CASSPDSLNTDTQYF. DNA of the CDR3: TGTGCCAGCAGCCCAGACTCGTTAAACACAGATACGCAGTATTTT. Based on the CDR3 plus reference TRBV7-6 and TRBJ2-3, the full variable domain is GAGVSQSPRYKVTKRGQDVALRCDPISGHVSLYWYRQALGQGPEFLTYFNYEAQQDKSGLPNDRFSAERPEGSISTLTIQRTEQRDSAMYRCASSPDSLNTDTQYFGPGTRLTVL.

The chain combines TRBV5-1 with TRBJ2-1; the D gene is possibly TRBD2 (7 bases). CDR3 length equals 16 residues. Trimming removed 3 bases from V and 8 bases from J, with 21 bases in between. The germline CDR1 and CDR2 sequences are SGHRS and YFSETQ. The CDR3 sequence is CASSYGLAGAGDEQFF. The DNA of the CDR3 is TGCGCCAGCAGCTACGGACTGGCGGGGGCAGGGGATGAGCAGTTCTTC.

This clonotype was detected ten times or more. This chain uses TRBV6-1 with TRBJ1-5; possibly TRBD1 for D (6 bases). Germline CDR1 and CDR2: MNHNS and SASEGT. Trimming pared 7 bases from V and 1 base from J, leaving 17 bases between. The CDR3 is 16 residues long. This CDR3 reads CASMVGQGHSNQPQHF. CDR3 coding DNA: TGTGCCAGCATGGTAGGGCAGGGGCACAGCAATCAGCCCCAGCATTTT.

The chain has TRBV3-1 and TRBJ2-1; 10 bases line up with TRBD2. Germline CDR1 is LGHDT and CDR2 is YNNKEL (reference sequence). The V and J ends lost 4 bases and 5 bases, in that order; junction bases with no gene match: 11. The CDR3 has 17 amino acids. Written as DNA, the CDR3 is TGTGCCAGCAGCCCTAAAGCTCTAGCGGGGGTCAACAATGAGCAGTTCTTC. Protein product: CASSPKALAGVNNEQFF.

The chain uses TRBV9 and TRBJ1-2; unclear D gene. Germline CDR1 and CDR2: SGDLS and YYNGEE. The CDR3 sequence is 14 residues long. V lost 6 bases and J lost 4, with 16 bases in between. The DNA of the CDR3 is TGTGCCAGCACCTCGACCTGGGGAAGCTATGGCTACACCTTC. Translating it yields CASTSTWGSYGYTF.

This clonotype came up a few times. CDR3 protein: CASSFYSGGASGQFF. DNA of the CDR3: TGTGCCAGCAGTTTTTATAGCGGGGGGGCCTCTGGGCAGTTCTTC. The chain combines TRBV12-3 or TRBV12-4 with TRBJ2-1; 11 positions match TRBD2. Germline trimming cut 3 bases from V and 12 bases from J; bases unmatched to any gene: 10. The CDR3 totals 15 residues.

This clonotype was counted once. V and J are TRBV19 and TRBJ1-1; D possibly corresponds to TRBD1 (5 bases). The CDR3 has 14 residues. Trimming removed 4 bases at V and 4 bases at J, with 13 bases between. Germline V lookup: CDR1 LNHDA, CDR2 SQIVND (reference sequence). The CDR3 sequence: CASSSRAGGTEAFF. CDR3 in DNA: TGTGCCAGTAGTAGCAGGGCGGGCGGCACTGAAGCTTTCTTT. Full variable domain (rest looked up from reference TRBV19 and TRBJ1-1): DGGITQSPKYLFRKEGQNVTLSCEQNLNHDAMYWYRQDPGQGLRLIYYSQIVNDFQKGDIAEGYSVSREKKESFPLTVTSAQKNPTAFYLCASSSRAGGTEAFFGQGTRLTVV.

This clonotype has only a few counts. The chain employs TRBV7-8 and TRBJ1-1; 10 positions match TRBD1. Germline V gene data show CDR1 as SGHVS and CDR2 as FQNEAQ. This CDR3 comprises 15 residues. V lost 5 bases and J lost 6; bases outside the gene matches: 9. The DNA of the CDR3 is TGTGCCAGCAGCCCGACCGGGACAGGGGTCCCTGAAGCTTTCTTT. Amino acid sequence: CASSPTGTGVPEAFF.

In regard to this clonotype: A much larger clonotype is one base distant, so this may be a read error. CDR3 sequence reads: CVSSRTSGTNEKLFF. CDR3 in DNA: TGTGTCAGCAGCCGGACAAGTGGAACTAATGAAAAACTGTTTTTT. This sequence joins TRBV7-2 and TRBJ1-4, with D possibly matching TRBD1 (5 bases). The CDR3 is 15 amino acids. CDR1 and CDR2 from the germline V gene are SGHTA and FQGNSA.

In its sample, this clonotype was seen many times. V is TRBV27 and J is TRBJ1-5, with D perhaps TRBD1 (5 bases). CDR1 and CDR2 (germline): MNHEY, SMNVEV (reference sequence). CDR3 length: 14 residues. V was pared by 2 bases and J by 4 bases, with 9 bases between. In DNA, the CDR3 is TGTGCCAGCAGTTTACAGGGTTGGAATCAGCCCCAGCATTTT. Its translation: CASSLQGWNQPQHF.

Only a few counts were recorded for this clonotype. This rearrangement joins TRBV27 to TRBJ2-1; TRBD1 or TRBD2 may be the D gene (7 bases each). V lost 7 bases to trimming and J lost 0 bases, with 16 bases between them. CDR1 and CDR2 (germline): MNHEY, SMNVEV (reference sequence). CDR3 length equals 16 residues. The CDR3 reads CASITQGGASYNEQFF. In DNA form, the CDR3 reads TGTGCCAGCATCACGCAGGGGGGGGCCTCCTACAATGAGCAGTTCTTC.

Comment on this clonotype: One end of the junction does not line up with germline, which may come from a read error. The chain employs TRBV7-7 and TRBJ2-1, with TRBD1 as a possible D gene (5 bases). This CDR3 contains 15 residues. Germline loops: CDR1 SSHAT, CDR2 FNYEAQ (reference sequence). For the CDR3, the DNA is TGTGCTAGCAGCTTATCGCAGGGCACCTACAATGAGCAGTTCTTC. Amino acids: CASSLSQGTYNEQFF.

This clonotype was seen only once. Here the CDR3 DNA reads TGTACCAGCAGCTCCGCGAAGGTGGAGACCCAGTACTTC. It codes for CTSSSAKVETQYF. This sequence joins TRBV7-2 and TRBJ2-5; D is undetermined. The germline V gene encodes CDR1 SGHTA and CDR2 FQGNSA. The germline V and J ends were trimmed by 4 bases and 5 bases, with 11 bases remaining between them. The CDR3 is made up of 13 amino acids.

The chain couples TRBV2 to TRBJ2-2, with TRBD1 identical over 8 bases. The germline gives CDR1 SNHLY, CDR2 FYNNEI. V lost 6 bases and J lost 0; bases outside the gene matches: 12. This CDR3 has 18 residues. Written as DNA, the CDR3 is TGTGCCAGCAGCAGGACAGGGAAGGCGCGCGCGAACACCGGGGAGCTGTTTTTT. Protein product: CASSRTGKARANTGELFF.

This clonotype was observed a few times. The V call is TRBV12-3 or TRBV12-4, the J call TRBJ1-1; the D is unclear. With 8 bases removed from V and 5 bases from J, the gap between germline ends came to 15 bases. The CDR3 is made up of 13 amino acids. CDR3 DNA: TGTGCCAGCCAACTTCTCCCAGATACTGAAGCTTTCTTT. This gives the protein CASQLLPDTEAFF.

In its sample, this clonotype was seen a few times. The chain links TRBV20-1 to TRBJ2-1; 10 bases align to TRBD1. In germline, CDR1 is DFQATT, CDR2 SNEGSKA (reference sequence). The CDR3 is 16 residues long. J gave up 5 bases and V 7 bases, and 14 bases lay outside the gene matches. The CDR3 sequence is CSVEILPGQGHNEQFF. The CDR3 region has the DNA TGCAGTGTAGAGATTCTTCCGGGACAGGGGCACAATGAGCAGTTCTTC.